What follows is one T cell receptor beta chain and its context. CDR3 length: 16 residues. Per the germline V gene, CDR1 is SGHKS and CDR2 is YYEKEE (reference sequence). The ends were cut back, 6 bases at V and 2 bases at J, with 19 bases in the middle. These data originate in a study of PD-1 blockade in classical Hodgkin lymphoma. Clones were read by immunoSEQ multiplex PCR, and TCRdb kept only the in-frame ones, dropping some. This sample has over 50,000 clones, with nearly 90% found just once. The time point was: cycle 4 day 1 (C4D1), after six to seven weeks of nivolumab. Autologous stem cell transplantation was followed by relapse in every patient, and brentuximab vedotin exposure varied.

The chain recombines TRBV5-5 with TRBJ2-3, with D maybe TRBD2 (5 bases). The sequencing used peripheral blood mononuclear cells (PBMCs), collected before the fourth cycle of nivolumab. This sequence was found in a human donor with classical Hodgkin lymphoma. In DNA form, the CDR3 reads TGTGCCAGCACCACACGGGAACTCTACACCACAGATACGCAGTATTTT. Protein sequence: CASTTRELYTTDTQYF.